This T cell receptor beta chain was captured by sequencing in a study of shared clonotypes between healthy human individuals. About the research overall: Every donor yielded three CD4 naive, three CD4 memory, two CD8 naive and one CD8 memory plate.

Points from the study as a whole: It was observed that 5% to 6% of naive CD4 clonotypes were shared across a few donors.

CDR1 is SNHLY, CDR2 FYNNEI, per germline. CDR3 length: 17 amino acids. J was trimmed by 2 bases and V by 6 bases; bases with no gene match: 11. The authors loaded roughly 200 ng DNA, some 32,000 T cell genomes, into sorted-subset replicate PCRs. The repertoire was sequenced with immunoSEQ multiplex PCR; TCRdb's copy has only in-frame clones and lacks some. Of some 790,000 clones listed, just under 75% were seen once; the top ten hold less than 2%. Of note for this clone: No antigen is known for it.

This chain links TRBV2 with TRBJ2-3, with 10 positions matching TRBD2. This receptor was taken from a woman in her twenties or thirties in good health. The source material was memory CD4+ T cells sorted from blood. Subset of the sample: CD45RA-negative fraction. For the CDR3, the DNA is TGTGCCAGCAGCGCCCGACTAGCGGGTAGCTACACAGATACGCAGTATTTT. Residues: CASSARLAGSYTDTQYF.